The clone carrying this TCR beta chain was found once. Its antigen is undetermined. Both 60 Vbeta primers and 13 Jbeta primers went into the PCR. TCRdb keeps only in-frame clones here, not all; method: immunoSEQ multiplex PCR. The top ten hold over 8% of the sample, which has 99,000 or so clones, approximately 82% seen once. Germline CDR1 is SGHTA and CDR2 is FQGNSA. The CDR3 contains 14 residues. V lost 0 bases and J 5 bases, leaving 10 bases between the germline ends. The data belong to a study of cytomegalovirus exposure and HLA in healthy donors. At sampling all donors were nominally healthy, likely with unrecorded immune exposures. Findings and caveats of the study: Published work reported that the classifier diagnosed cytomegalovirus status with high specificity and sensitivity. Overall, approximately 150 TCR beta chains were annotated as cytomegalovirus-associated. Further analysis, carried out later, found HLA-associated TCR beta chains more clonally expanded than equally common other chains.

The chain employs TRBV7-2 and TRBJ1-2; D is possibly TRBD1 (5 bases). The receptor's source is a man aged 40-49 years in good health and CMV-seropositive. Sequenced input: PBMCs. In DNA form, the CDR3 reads TGTGCCAGCAGCTTAGCCCCGGGGGGTTATGGCTACACCTTC. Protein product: CASSLAPGGYGYTF.